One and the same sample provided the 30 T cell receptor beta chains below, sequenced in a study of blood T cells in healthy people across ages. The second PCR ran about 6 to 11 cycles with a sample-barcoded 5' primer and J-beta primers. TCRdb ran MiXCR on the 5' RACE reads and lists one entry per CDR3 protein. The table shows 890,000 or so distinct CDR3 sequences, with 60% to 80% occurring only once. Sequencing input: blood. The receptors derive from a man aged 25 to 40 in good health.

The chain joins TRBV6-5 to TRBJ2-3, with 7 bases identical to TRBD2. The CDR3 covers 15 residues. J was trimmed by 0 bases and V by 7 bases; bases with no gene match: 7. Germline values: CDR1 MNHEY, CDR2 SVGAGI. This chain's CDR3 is CASKSPAGSTDTQYF. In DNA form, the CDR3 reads TGTGCCAGCAAGTCCCCAGCGGGGAGCACAGATACGCAGTATTTT.

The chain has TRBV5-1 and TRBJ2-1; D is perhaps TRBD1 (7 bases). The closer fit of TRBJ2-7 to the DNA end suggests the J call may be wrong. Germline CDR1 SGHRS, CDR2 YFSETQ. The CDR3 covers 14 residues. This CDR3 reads CASSPQGRGDEQYF. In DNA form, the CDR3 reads TGCGCCAGCAGCCCACAGGGGCGCGGGGACGAGCAGTACTTC.

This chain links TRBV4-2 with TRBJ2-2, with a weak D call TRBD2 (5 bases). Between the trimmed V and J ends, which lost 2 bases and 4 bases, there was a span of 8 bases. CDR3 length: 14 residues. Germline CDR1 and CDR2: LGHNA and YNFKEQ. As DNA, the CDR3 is TGTGCCAGCAGCCAATTCCGGGGCACCGGGGAGCTGTTTTTT. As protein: CASSQFRGTGELFF.

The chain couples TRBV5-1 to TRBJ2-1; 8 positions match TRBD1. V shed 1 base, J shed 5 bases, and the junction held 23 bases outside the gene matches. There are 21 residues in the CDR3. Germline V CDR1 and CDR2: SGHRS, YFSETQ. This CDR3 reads CASSLPFDWTGSNRRHNEQFF. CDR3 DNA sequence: TGCGCCAGCAGCTTGCCTTTCGACTGGACAGGGTCAAATCGGAGGCACAATGAGCAGTTCTTC.

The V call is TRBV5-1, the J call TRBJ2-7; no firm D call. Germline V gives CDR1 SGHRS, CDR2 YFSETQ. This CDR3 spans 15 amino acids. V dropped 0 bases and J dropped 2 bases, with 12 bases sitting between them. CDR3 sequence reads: CASSLDGTSTYEQYF. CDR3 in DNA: TGCGCCAGCAGCTTGGACGGCACCTCAACCTACGAGCAGTACTTC.

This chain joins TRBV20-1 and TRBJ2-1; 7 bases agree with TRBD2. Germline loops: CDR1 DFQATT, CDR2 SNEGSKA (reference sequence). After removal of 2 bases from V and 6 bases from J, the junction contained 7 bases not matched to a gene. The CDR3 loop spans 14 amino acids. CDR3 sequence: CSARHGGGVNEQFF. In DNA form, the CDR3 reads TGCAGTGCTAGACATGGGGGAGGGGTCAATGAGCAGTTCTTC.

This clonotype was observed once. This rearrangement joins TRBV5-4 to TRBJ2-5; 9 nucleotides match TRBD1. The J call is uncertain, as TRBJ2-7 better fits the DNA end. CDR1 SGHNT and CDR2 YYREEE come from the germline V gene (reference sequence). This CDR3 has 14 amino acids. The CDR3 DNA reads TGTGCCAGCAGTACGGACAGGGGCACTCCCGAGCAGTACTTC. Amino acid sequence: CASSTDRGTPEQYF.

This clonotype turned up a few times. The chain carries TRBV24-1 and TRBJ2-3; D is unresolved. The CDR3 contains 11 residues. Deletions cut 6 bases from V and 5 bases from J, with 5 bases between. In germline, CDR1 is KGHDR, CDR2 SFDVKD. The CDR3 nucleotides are TGTGCCACCAGTTCAGGAGATACGCAGTATTTT. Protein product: CATSSGDTQYF.

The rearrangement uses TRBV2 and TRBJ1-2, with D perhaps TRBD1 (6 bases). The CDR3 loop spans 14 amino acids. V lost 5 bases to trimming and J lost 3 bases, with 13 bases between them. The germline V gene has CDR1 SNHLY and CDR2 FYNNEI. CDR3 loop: CASSPQGDYYGYTF. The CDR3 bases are TGTGCCAGCAGTCCACAGGGTGACTACTATGGCTACACCTTC.

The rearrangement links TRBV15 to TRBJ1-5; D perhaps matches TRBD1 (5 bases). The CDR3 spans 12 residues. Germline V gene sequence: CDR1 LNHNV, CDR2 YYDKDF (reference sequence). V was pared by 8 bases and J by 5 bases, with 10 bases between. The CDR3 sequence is CATGDPYQPQHF. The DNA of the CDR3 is TGTGCCACCGGGGACCCCTATCAGCCCCAGCATTTT.

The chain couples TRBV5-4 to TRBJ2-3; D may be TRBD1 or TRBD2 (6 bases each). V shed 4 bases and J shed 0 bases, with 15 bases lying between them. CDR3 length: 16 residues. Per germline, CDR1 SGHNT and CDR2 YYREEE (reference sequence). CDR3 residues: CASSRNRGASTDTQYF. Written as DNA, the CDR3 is TGTGCCAGCAGCCGGAATAGGGGGGCCAGCACAGATACGCAGTATTTT.

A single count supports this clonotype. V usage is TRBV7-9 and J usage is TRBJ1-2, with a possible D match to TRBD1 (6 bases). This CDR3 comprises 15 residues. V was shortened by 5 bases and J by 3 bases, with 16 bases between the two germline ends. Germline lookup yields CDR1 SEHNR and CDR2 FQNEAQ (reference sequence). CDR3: CASSHTGRGDYGYTF. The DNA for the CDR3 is TGTGCCAGCAGCCATACAGGGCGAGGTGACTATGGCTACACCTTC. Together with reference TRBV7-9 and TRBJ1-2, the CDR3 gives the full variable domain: DTGVSQNPRHKITKRGQNVTFRCDPISEHNRLYWYRQTLGQGPEFLTYFQNEAQLEKSRLLSDRFSAERPKGSFSTLEIQRTEQGDSAMYLCASSHTGRGDYGYTFGSGTRLTVV.

The CDR3 DNA reads as TGCAGCGTTGTCAGGCAGGGATTGGACGAGCAGTACTTC. Translated, it gives CSVVRQGLDEQYF. The chain employs TRBV29-1 and TRBJ2-7; D is perhaps TRBD1 (5 bases). The CDR3 length is 13 residues. The germline gives CDR1 SQVTM, CDR2 ANQGSEA. V gave up 4 bases and J gave up 5 bases, with 15 bases separating them.

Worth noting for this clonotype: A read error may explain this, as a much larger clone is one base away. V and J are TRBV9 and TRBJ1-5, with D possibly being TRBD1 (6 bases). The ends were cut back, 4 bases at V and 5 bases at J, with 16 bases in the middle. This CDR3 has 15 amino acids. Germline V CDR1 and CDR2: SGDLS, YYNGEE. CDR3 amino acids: CASSRRGEWDQPQHF. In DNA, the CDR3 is TGTGCCAGCAGCCGAAGGGGGGAGTGGGATCAGCCCCAGCATTTT.

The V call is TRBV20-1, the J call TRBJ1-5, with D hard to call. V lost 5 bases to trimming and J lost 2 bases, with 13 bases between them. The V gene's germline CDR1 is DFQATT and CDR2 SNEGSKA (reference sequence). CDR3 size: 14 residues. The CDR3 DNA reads TGCAGTGCTCGGGGTGGAATTGGCAATCAGCCCCAGCATTTT. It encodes CSARGGIGNQPQHF.

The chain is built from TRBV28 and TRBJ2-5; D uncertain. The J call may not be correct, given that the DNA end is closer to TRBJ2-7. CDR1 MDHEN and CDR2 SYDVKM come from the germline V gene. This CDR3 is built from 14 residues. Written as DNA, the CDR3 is TGTGCCAGCAGTTTATATCTGGGTCCGGGCGAGCAGTACTTC. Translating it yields CASSLYLGPGEQYF.

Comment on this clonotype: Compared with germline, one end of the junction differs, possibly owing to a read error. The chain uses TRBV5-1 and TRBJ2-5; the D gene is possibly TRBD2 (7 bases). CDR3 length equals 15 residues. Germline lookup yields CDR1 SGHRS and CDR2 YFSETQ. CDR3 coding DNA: TGTGCCAGCAGTTTGGGCGGGGGCCTCCAAGAGACCCAGTACTTC. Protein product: CASSLGGGLQETQYF.

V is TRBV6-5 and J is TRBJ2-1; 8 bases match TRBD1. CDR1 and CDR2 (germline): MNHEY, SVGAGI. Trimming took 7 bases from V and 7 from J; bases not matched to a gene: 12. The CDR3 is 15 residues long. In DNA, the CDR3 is TGTGCCAGCACCGAGCAGGGGGCACGAAATAATGAGCAGTTCTTC. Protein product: CASTEQGARNNEQFF.

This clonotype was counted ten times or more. This CDR3 is CSADFSGGAVREQFF. The CDR3 DNA reads as TGCAGTGCTGATTTTAGCGGGGGGGCGGTTCGGGAGCAGTTCTTC. The chain joins TRBV20-1 to TRBJ2-1; 11 bases match TRBD2. Germline V lookup: CDR1 DFQATT, CDR2 SNEGSKA (reference sequence). There are 15 residues in the CDR3. The V segment lost 5 bases and the J segment 10 bases; nucleotides outside the gene matches: 13.

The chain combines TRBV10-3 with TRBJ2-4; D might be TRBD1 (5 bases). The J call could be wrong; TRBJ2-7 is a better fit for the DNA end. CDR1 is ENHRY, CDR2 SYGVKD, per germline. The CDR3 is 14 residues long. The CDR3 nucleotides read TGTGCCATCAGAATAACAGGCTCTCGGGACGAGCAGTACTTC. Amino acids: CAIRITGSRDEQYF.

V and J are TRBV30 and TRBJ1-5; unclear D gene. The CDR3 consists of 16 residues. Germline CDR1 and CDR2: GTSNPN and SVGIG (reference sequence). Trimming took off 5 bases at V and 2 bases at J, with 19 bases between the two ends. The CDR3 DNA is TGTGCCTGGGACTCCCTCGGACCCGGCGGCAATCAGCCCCAGCATTTT. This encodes CAWDSLGPGGNQPQHF.

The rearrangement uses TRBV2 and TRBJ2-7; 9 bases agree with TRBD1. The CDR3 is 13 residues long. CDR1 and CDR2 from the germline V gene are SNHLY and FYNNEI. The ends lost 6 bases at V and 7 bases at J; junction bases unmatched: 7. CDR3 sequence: CASRVQGAREQYF. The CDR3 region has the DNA TGTGCCAGCAGAGTACAGGGGGCGCGGGAGCAGTACTTC. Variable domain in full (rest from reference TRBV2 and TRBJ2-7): EPEVTQTPSHQVTQMGQEVILRCVPISNHLYFYWYRQILGQKVEFLVSFYNNEISEKSEIFDDQFSVERPDGSNFTLKIRSTKLEDSAMYFCASRVQGAREQYFGPGTRLTVT.

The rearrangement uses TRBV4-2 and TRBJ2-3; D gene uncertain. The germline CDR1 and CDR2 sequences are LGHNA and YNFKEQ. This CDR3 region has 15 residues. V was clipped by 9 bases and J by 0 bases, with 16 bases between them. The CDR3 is CASRIGQASTDTQYF. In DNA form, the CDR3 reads TGTGCCAGTAGAATCGGGCAGGCTAGCACAGATACGCAGTATTTT.

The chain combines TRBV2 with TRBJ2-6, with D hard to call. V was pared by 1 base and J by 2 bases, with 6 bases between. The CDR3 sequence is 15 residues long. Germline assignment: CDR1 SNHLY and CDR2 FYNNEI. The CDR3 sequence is CASSEGAAGANVLTF. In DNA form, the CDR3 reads TGTGCCAGCAGTGAAGGGGCAGCTGGGGCCAACGTCCTGACTTTC.

The CDR3: CASSLTGTGFYEQYF. CDR3 sequence (DNA): TGCGCCAGCAGCTTAACCGGGACAGGGTTCTACGAGCAGTACTTC. This sequence joins TRBV5-1 and TRBJ2-7, with 9 bases lining up with TRBD1. The CDR3 is 15 residues long. The trim removed 2 bases at V and 3 bases at J, leaving 6 bases unmatched. Germline CDR1 is SGHRS and CDR2 is YFSETQ.

In nucleotides, the CDR3 is TGTGCCAGTACGGGTTACACTGAAGCTTTCTTT. Translated: CASTGYTEAFF. The V gene is TRBV19, the J gene TRBJ1-1; D remains ambiguous. The V gene lost 7 bases and the J gene lost 3 bases, with 6 bases spanning the gap. The CDR3 loop spans 11 amino acids. Germline CDR1 and CDR2: LNHDA and SQIVND (reference sequence).

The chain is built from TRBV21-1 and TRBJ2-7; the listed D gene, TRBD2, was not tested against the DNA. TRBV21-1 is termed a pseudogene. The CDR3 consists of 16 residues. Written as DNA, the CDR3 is TGTGCCAGCAGCAAAGTGCTAGCGGGAAGCTCCTACGAGCAGTACTTC. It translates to CASSKVLAGSSYEQYF.

As DNA, the CDR3 is TGTGCCAGCTCACCAATAATAGGGCGCGATAATTCACCCCTCCACTTT. This codes for CASSPIIGRDNSPLHF. The genes are TRBV18 and TRBJ1-6; D is unclear. Germline CDR1 KGHSH, CDR2 LQKENI. Trimming left V 2 bases short and J 5 bases short, with 13 bases between. The CDR3 runs 16 residues.

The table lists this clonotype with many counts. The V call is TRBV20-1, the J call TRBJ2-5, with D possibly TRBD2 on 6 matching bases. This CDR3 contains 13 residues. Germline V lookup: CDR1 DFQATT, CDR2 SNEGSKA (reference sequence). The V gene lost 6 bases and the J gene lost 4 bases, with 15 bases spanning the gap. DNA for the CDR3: TGCAGTGCCCCGGAGGGGATGCGAGAGACCCAGTACTTC. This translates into CSAPEGMRETQYF.

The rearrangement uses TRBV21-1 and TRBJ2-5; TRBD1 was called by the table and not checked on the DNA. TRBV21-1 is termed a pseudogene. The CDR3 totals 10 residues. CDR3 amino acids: CATKGETQYF. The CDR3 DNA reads TGTGCTACCAAGGGGGAGACCCAGTACTTC.